Shown below are 2 T cell receptor beta chains from a single sample sequenced in a study of monozygotic twins with inflammatory bowel disease. TCRdb reprocessed the 5' RACE reads and reports one entry per CDR3 protein, with no DNA. The sample is made up of approximately 100,000 distinct CDR3 sequences, and the top ten hold over 10% of it. Sequenced input: blood. The receptors stem from a human donor with ulcerative colitis or Crohn's disease, or a healthy co-twin of an affected twin (not recorded which).

The chain couples TRBV7-9 to TRBJ2-6. The CDR3 has 14 amino acids. The germline CDR1 and CDR2 sequences are SEHNR and FQNEAQ (reference sequence). CDR3 amino acids: CASSLISGANVLTF.

The chain uses TRBV27 and TRBJ1-1. The CDR3 length is 12 residues. Germline values: CDR1 MNHEY, CDR2 SMNVEV (reference sequence). The CDR3 reads CASSRVNTEAFF.